These 8 T cell receptor beta chains were all obtained from the same sample, sequenced in a study of T cell changes during pregnancy in multiple sclerosis. Sequenced by immunoSEQ multiplex PCR; TCRdb stores in-frame clones only, minus some. This table holds tens of thousands of clones, roughly 91% found once. Here the sequenced sample was peripheral blood, taken before pregnancy. Every receptor here comes from a female donor with multiple sclerosis, enrolled in a pregnancy study.

This clone was picked up one time. The chain is built from TRBV7-2 and TRBJ1-2; possible D gene TRBD1, 5 bases. Trimming took off 2 bases at V and 8 bases at J, with 24 bases between the two ends. The CDR3 totals 17 residues. Germline lookup yields CDR1 SGHTA and CDR2 FQGNSA. The CDR3 loop reads CASSLLVSGGERSGYTF. The DNA of the CDR3 is TGTGCCAGCAGCTTACTGGTGTCCGGGGGGGAGCGTTCGGGCTACACCTTC.

The chain has TRBV21-1 and TRBJ2-7; the D call in the table, TRBD2, was not verified against the DNA. TRBV21-1 is termed a pseudogene. The CDR3 loop spans 18 amino acids. This CDR3 reads CASSKRRIGGGSSYEQYF. The CDR3 DNA follows: TGTGCCAGCAGCAAAAGGCGTATCGGCGGGGGGAGCTCCTACGAGCAGTACTTC.

A few counts support this clone. The chain couples TRBV5-6 to TRBJ1-2, with D hard to call. V was trimmed by 0 bases and J by 3 bases, leaving 12 bases between them. This CDR3 comprises 15 residues. Germline-derived CDR1 and CDR2 are SGHDT and YYEEEE. CDR3 DNA: TGTGCCAGCAGCTTGGAGGTACGGGTGGACTATGGCTACACCTTC. Translating it yields CASSLEVRVDYGYTF.

The chain recombines TRBV5-1 with TRBJ2-2; 9 positions agree with TRBD1. The CDR3 sequence is 16 residues long. Germline V gene lookup returns CDR1 SGHRS and CDR2 YFSETQ. The V gene end was trimmed by 0 bases and the J gene end by 3 bases; junction bases not matched to a gene: 3. CDR3 amino acids: CASSLGGTGYTGELFF. CDR3 in DNA: TGCGCCAGCAGCTTGGGCGGGACAGGGTACACCGGGGAGCTGTTTTTT.

V is TRBV30 and J is TRBJ2-1, with D unclear. The CDR3 covers 12 residues. Trimming stripped 3 bases from V and 7 bases from J, with 10 bases between. The V gene's germline CDR1 is GTSNPN and CDR2 SVGIG (reference sequence). CDR3 loop: CAWRPGPNEQFF. Here the CDR3 DNA reads TGTGCCTGGAGACCAGGCCCGAATGAGCAGTTCTTC.

The chain combines TRBV11-2 with TRBJ2-2; D ambiguous. This CDR3 region has 16 residues. V lost 5 bases, J lost 0 bases, and 13 bases lay in between. Germline values: CDR1 SGHAT, CDR2 FQNNGV. The CDR3 sequence: CASSRTQTANTGELFF. The CDR3 DNA is TGTGCCAGCAGCCGTACTCAAACGGCGAACACCGGGGAGCTGTTTTTT.

Only one count was recorded for this clone. V is TRBV9 and J is TRBJ1-4; D ambiguous. The ends were cut back, 2 bases at V and 7 bases at J, with 15 bases in the middle. CDR1 is SGDLS and CDR2 is YYNGEE in the germline V gene. The CDR3 has 15 amino acids. The CDR3 protein is CASSVGGMQTEKLFF. For the CDR3, the DNA is TGTGCCAGCAGCGTGGGAGGCATGCAGACTGAAAAACTGTTTTTT.

The V gene is TRBV6-1, the J gene TRBJ1-4; the D is unclear. V dropped 10 bases and J dropped 3 bases, with 3 bases sitting between them. The CDR3 has 10 residues. CDR1 is MNHNS and CDR2 is SASEGT in the germline V gene. This CDR3 is CATSNEKLFF. The CDR3 region has the DNA TGTGCCACCTCTAATGAAAAACTGTTTTTT.